Below are 6 T cell receptor beta chains sequenced from a single sample in a study of response to subunit inactivated influenza vaccine. TCRdb reprocessed the RT-PCR reads with MiXCR, giving one entry per CDR3 protein. The sample holds 530,000 or so distinct CDR3 sequences, less than 15% seen once. The sequences come from PBMCs from blood, collected 11 to 12 days after vaccination. The receptor set was obtained from a man aged 50 to 60 who received an inactivated influenza vaccine.

This clonotype was picked up a small number of times. CDR3 DNA sequence: TGTGCCATCAGCAACAGGGACTTATACACAGATACGCAGTATTTT. Protein product: CAISNRDLYTDTQYF. The chain couples TRBV10-3 to TRBJ2-3; either TRBD1 or TRBD2 may fit D (6 bases each). This CDR3 spans 15 amino acids. V was clipped by 6 bases and J by 2 bases, with 15 bases between them. In germline, CDR1 is ENHRY, CDR2 SYGVKD.

V and J are TRBV12-3 or TRBV12-4 and TRBJ2-5; D gene uncertain. V was shortened by 6 bases and J by 1 base, with 9 bases between the two germline ends. CDR3 length equals 13 residues. For the CDR3, the DNA is TGTGCCAGCAGACGAGATATCCAAGAGACCCAGTACTTC. Protein product: CASRRDIQETQYF.

V usage is TRBV9 and J usage is TRBJ2-1; possibly TRBD2 for D (6 bases). Between the trimmed V and J ends, which lost 0 bases and 6 bases, there was a span of 16 bases. The CDR3 is 16 amino acids. Germline V gene sequence: CDR1 SGDLS, CDR2 YYNGEE. CDR3 nucleotides: TGTGCCAGCAGCGTAGGCGTTAGCGGATTCCTCAATGAGCAGTTCTTC. Encoded protein: CASSVGVSGFLNEQFF.

V and J are TRBV11-2 and TRBJ2-4, with TRBD2 identical over 13 bases. The CDR3 is made up of 19 amino acids. Germline lookup yields CDR1 SGHAT and CDR2 FQNNGV. The V and J ends lost 8 bases and 2 bases, in that order; junction bases with no gene match: 15. The CDR3 DNA is TGTGCCAGCTCCCCCCCAATCCGGACTAGCGGGAGTCCCAAAAACATTCAGTACTTC. Protein: CASSPPIRTSGSPKNIQYF.

The V gene is TRBV6-2 or TRBV6-3, the J gene TRBJ2-7; 13 bases map to TRBD2. The V gene end was trimmed by 5 bases and the J gene end by 4 bases; junction bases not matched to a gene: 5. The CDR3 has 15 amino acids. Germline CDR1 and CDR2: MNHEY and SVGEGT. CDR3 nucleotides: TGTGCCAGCAGTGGGGGACTAGCGGGACTTTACGAGCAGTACTTC. It specifies CASSGGLAGLYEQYF.

This clonotype has ten or more counts. The chain combines TRBV18 with TRBJ2-4; D is ambiguous. V was clipped by 3 bases and J by 7 bases, with 19 bases between them. This CDR3 has 16 residues. Germline V lookup: CDR1 KGHSH, CDR2 LQKENI. CDR3 sequence: CASSPIPGSYGNIQYF. As DNA, the CDR3 is TGTGCCAGCTCACCTATCCCAGGATCTTATGGGAACATTCAGTACTTC.